This entry lists 30 T cell receptor beta chains sequenced from one sample in a study of human T cells and chemical hapten exposure (dated by TCRdb to about 2021). Libraries came from RACE. Sequencing was carried out with a NextSeq 500. TCRdb passed the public sequencing reads through fastp at Q25 and MiXCR, retaining productive beta sequences. Rows matching on CDR3 protein sequence are summarized as one entry with the most common DNA and genes. The sample includes some 380,000 distinct CDR3 sequences, with more than 4.5% observed a single time. Around 2% of the sample belongs to the ten largest clones. The label giving this sample's time point can be read as: patch test 1, 2 weeks after DPC sensitization. In the paper's terms, the treatment or condition label means: therapeutic diphenylcyclopropenone sensitization with weekly scalp DPC. Sequences were derived from whole blood, sampled in connection with sensitization to the hapten diphenylcyclopropenone (DPC). The receptor source for this set is a woman between 50 and 59 years old with alopecia areata. Some clones in this sample may be carry-over from other donors' samples.

There are many counts of this clonotype. J is TRBJ1-1 and V is TRBV9; 10 nucleotides align to TRBD1. Trimming took 9 bases from V and 7 from J; bases not matched to a gene: 9. Germline assignment: CDR1 SGDLS and CDR2 YYNGEE. The CDR3 runs 13 residues. CDR3 sequence reads: CAISGDRGNEAFF. Written as DNA, the CDR3 is TGTGCCATCTCGGGGGACAGGGGCAATGAAGCTTTCTTT.

This chain uses TRBV5-1 with TRBJ1-1; D gene ambiguous. The V gene's germline CDR1 is SGHRS and CDR2 YFSETQ. CDR3 length: 14 residues. Trimming took 0 bases from V and 3 from J, leaving 9 bases between them. The CDR3, as DNA: TGCGCCAGCAGCTTGGAGAACGGGTACACTGAAGCTTTCTTT. Its translation is CASSLENGYTEAFF.

This clonotype was found many times. The chain recombines TRBV6-5 with TRBJ2-2, with 9 bases aligning to TRBD1. Germline assignment: CDR1 MNHEY and CDR2 SVGAGI. The CDR3 covers 16 residues. With 6 bases clipped from V and 0 bases from J, the junction kept 5 bases outside the gene matches. The CDR3 reads CASRLTGGTNTGELFF. For the CDR3, the DNA is TGTGCCAGCAGACTGACAGGGGGGACGAACACCGGGGAGCTGTTTTTT.

The chain employs TRBV9 and TRBJ1-2, with TRBD1 matching 9 bases. The length of the CDR3 is 16 residues. The V segment lost 3 bases and the J segment 4 bases; nucleotides outside the gene matches: 10. CDR1 and CDR2 from the germline V gene are SGDLS and YYNGEE. The CDR3 sequence is CASSEGNRGRTYGYTF. The CDR3 DNA reads TGTGCCAGCAGCGAAGGCAACAGGGGGCGCACCTATGGCTACACCTTC. The full variable domain, its missing parts supplied by reference TRBV9 and TRBJ1-2, is DSGVTQTPKHLITATGQRVTLRCSPRSGDLSVYWYQQSLDQGLQFLIQYYNGEERAKGNILERFSAQQFPDLHSELNLSSLELGDSALYFCASSEGNRGRTYGYTFGSGTRLTVV.

This clonotype has a count of ten or more. The rearrangement joins TRBV10-3 to TRBJ1-1; D ambiguous. CDR1 and CDR2 (germline): ENHRY, SYGVKD. V dropped 4 bases and J dropped 1 base, with 4 bases sitting between them. This CDR3 has 12 amino acids. The CDR3, as DNA: TGTGCCATCAGTGGGGGGAACACTGAAGCTTTCTTT. It translates to CAISGGNTEAFF.

The sample holds many counts of this clonotype. The chain is built from TRBV9 and TRBJ1-3; TRBD1 might be the D (5 bases). Germline V gene sequence: CDR1 SGDLS, CDR2 YYNGEE. V shed 0 bases and J shed 1 base, with 8 bases lying between them. The CDR3 contains 15 residues. The CDR3 DNA reads TGTGCCAGCAGCGTAGCGTCAGGGTCTGGAAACACCATATATTTT. It specifies CASSVASGSGNTIYF.

Many counts were recorded for this clonotype. The CDR3 sequence is CASRSGTTTDTQYF. CDR3 DNA: TGTGCCAGCAGATCCGGGACAACCACAGATACGCAGTATTTT. The V call is TRBV6-2 or TRBV6-3, the J call TRBJ2-3; weak D call: TRBD1 (6 bases). CDR1 MNHEY and CDR2 SVGEGT come from the germline V gene. This CDR3 spans 14 amino acids. Trimming left V 6 bases short and J 2 bases short, with 12 bases between.

This clonotype has only a few counts. This chain joins TRBV6-2 or TRBV6-3 and TRBJ1-2, with D hard to call. V dropped 4 bases and J dropped 7 bases, with 10 bases sitting between them. The CDR3 runs 12 residues. CDR1 and CDR2 (germline): MNHEY, SVGEGT. DNA of the CDR3: TGTGCCAGCAGTTTTCGGGATCTTGGCTACACCTTC. Protein: CASSFRDLGYTF.

The V gene is TRBV12-5, the J gene TRBJ2-5, with 7 bases matching TRBD1. The CDR3 spans 17 residues. Trimming cost V 5 bases and J 1 base; bases outside gene matches: 13. Germline-derived CDR1 and CDR2 are LGHNT and FRNRAP. The CDR3 here is CASGPAQGNSAQETQYF. The CDR3 DNA follows: TGTGCTAGTGGTCCGGCACAGGGGAATTCCGCCCAAGAGACCCAGTACTTC. Full variable domain (outside the CDR3, taken from reference TRBV12-5 and TRBJ2-5): DARVTQTPRHKVTEMGQEVTMRCQPILGHNTVFWYRQTMMQGLELLAYFRNRAPLDDSGMPKDRFSAEMPDATLATLKIQPSEPRDSAVYFCASGPAQGNSAQETQYFGPGTRLLVL.

This clonotype was recorded at least ten times. The chain carries TRBV12-3 or TRBV12-4 and TRBJ1-1; 7 nucleotides agree with TRBD1. The V segment lost 6 bases and the J segment 0 bases; nucleotides outside the gene matches: 7. CDR3 size: 15 residues. In DNA, the CDR3 is TGTGCCAGCAGGACCGGGACAGCGATGAACACTGAAGCTTTCTTT. Translation: CASRTGTAMNTEAFF.

There are many counts of this clonotype. The rearrangement joins TRBV4-1 to TRBJ2-3, with no clear D. With 1 base removed from V and 1 base from J, the gap between germline ends came to 9 bases. The CDR3 sequence is 15 residues long. Germline CDR1 MGHRA, CDR2 YSYEKL. The CDR3 sequence: CASSQAARRTDTQYF. The CDR3 DNA follows: TGCGCCAGCAGCCAAGCCGCTAGGCGCACAGATACGCAGTATTTT.

This clonotype was detected ten times or more. This chain uses TRBV29-1 with TRBJ2-1, with no clear D. This CDR3 comprises 12 residues. Trimming left V 6 bases short and J 8 bases short, with 14 bases between. The V gene's germline CDR1 is SQVTM and CDR2 ANQGSEA. The CDR3 here is CSVDGPTDEQFF. The CDR3 nucleotides read TGCAGCGTCGATGGACCGACGGATGAGCAGTTCTTC.

This clonotype was counted ten times or more. The V and J genes are TRBV28 and TRBJ2-7; 10 positions match TRBD1. Trimming removed 2 bases from V and 5 bases from J; junction bases left unmatched: 12. This CDR3 is built from 17 residues. Germline loops: CDR1 MDHEN, CDR2 SYDVKM. The CDR3 DNA sequence: TGTGCCAGCAGTTTAGGTTTAGGGGACAGGGGTTTCCACGAGCAGTACTTC. It translates to CASSLGLGDRGFHEQYF.

This sequence joins TRBV11-2 and TRBJ2-1; 10 bases align to TRBD2. Germline assignment: CDR1 SGHAT and CDR2 FQNNGV. The ends lost 3 bases at V and 4 bases at J; junction bases unmatched: 9. This CDR3 is built from 17 residues. CDR3 DNA sequence: TGTGCCAGCAGCTTTCCATCCCCTAGCGGGGGTTACAATGAGCAGTTCTTC. This translates into CASSFPSPSGGYNEQFF. Full variable domain (outside the CDR3, taken from reference TRBV11-2 and TRBJ2-1): EAGVAQSPRYKIIEKRQSVAFWCNPISGHATLYWYQQILGQGPKLLIQFQNNGVVDDSQLPKDRFSAERLKGVDSTLKIQPAKLEDSAVYLCASSFPSPSGGYNEQFFGPGTRLTVL.

This clonotype was seen a few times. The V and J genes are TRBV13 and TRBJ2-6; maybe TRBD1 (6 bases). CDR1 and CDR2 (germline): PRHDT, FYEKMQ (reference sequence). The CDR3 runs to 19 residues. The V end lost 4 bases, the J end lost 0 bases, and 19 bases lay between the germline ends. CDR3 coding DNA: TGTGCCAGCAGCTCGGTCCCTGGAGAGGGGGACTCTGGGGCCAACGTCCTGACTTTC. Translation gives CASSSVPGEGDSGANVLTF.

This clonotype occurred many times. The chain recombines TRBV27 with TRBJ2-3, with 7 positions matching TRBD1. The CDR3 spans 15 residues. V lost 2 bases and J lost 1; bases outside the gene matches: 3. Per the germline V gene, CDR1 is MNHEY and CDR2 is SMNVEV (reference sequence). In DNA form, the CDR3 reads TGTGCCAGCAGTTTAGAGGGGGCGCGCACAGATACGCAGTATTTT. It codes for CASSLEGARTDTQYF.

This clonotype was observed at least ten times. The chain is built from TRBV2 and TRBJ2-7, with TRBD1 matching 8 bases. Germline trimming cut 9 bases from V and 5 bases from J; bases unmatched to any gene: 12. This CDR3 has 14 residues. Germline V gene lookup returns CDR1 SNHLY and CDR2 FYNNEI. CDR3 region: CASPSGTGRDEQYF. The CDR3 region has the DNA TGTGCCAGTCCCTCCGGGACAGGACGGGACGAGCAGTACTTC.

This clonotype has at least ten counts. V gene TRBV12-3 or TRBV12-4 combines with J gene TRBJ1-1; D uncertain. The V gene lost 6 bases and the J gene lost 8 bases, with 13 bases spanning the gap. There are 12 residues in the CDR3. Written as DNA, the CDR3 is TGTGCCAGCAGCACGCCTGGGAGAGAAGCTTTCTTT. Its protein is CASSTPGREAFF.

This clonotype appeared many times. The chain has TRBV27 and TRBJ1-1; D not certain. The V gene's germline CDR1 is MNHEY and CDR2 SMNVEV (reference sequence). V was shortened by 3 bases and J by 1 base, with 9 bases between the two germline ends. CDR3 length: 14 amino acids. The CDR3 sequence: CASSFRLGNTEAFF. CDR3 sequence (DNA): TGTGCCAGCAGTTTCCGGCTGGGGAACACTGAAGCTTTCTTT.

This clonotype was detected many times. The chain has TRBV12-3 or TRBV12-4 and TRBJ1-4; D is ambiguous. The ends were cut back, 6 bases at V and 7 bases at J, with 6 bases in the middle. The CDR3 runs 11 residues. The CDR3 DNA is TGTGCCAGCAGCCTCACTGAAAAACTGTTTTTT. This encodes CASSLTEKLFF.

This clonotype was observed a single time. Germline and junction disagree at one end, which may indicate a read error. V is TRBV12-3 or TRBV12-4 and J is TRBJ2-1; D uncertain. The CDR3 sequence is 12 residues long. The CDR3 spells CTSSLNYNEQFF. In DNA, the CDR3 is TGTACCAGCAGCCTGAATTACAATGAGCAGTTCTTC.

This clonotype has ten or more counts. The chain is built from TRBV20-1 and TRBJ2-1; D gene ambiguous. There are 11 residues in the CDR3. V gave up 3 bases and J gave up 10 bases, with 10 bases separating them. Germline loops: CDR1 DFQATT, CDR2 SNEGSKA (reference sequence). CDR3 region: CSARPSEEQFF. DNA of the CDR3: TGCAGTGCTAGGCCCTCAGAGGAGCAGTTCTTC.

Ten or more counts support this clonotype. V and J are TRBV4-1 and TRBJ1-1; D not resolved. The germline V and J ends were trimmed by 4 bases and 3 bases, with 9 bases remaining between them. Looked up from germline, CDR1 is MGHRA and CDR2 is YSYEKL. There are 13 residues in the CDR3. In DNA form, the CDR3 reads TGCGCCAGCAGCCCAACCCATTACACTGAAGCTTTCTTT. It translates to CASSPTHYTEAFF.

In this sample, this clonotype turned up many times. V is TRBV19 and J is TRBJ1-2; 8 positions agree with TRBD1. Losses at the gene ends were 7 bases for V and 4 bases for J; bases not matched to a gene: 5. Germline CDR1 reads LNHDA; CDR2 reads SQIVND (reference sequence). The CDR3 loop spans 13 amino acids. The CDR3 coding sequence is TGTGCCAGTACCAGCGACAGGGGCTATGGCTACACCTTC. The encoded protein is CASTSDRGYGYTF.

This clonotype has just a few counts. The chain couples TRBV4-1 to TRBJ1-1; D gene uncertain. Trimming stripped 0 bases from V and 5 bases from J, with 13 bases between. This CDR3 comprises 15 residues. Germline V gene data show CDR1 as MGHRA and CDR2 as YSYEKL. CDR3 protein: CASSQDPGRGTEAFF. CDR3 DNA: TGCGCCAGCAGCCAAGATCCCGGTAGAGGGACTGAAGCTTTCTTT.

In its sample, this clonotype was seen many times. The V gene is TRBV7-2, the J gene TRBJ1-2; no reliable D call. The CDR3 spans 14 residues. The germline CDR1 and CDR2 sequences are SGHTA and FQGNSA. Trimming stripped 0 bases from V and 3 bases from J, with 8 bases between. In DNA, the CDR3 is TGTGCCAGCAGCTTAGCTCGGTCAGACTATGGCTACACCTTC. This translates into CASSLARSDYGYTF.

The chain is built from TRBV12-3 or TRBV12-4 and TRBJ2-7, with 7 bases lining up with TRBD2. V trimming: 1 base; J trimming: 4 bases; junction bases outside the gene matches: 7. The CDR3 has 15 amino acids. The CDR3 sequence is CASSLGGRAAYEQYF. The CDR3 nucleotides are TGTGCCAGCAGTTTAGGGGGGAGGGCCGCGTACGAGCAGTACTTC.

This clonotype was observed a few times. The genes are TRBV20-1 and TRBJ2-1; D possibly corresponds to TRBD2 (5 bases). V was clipped by 3 bases and J by 0 bases, with 9 bases between them. CDR3 length equals 14 residues. CDR1 is DFQATT, CDR2 SNEGSKA, per germline (reference sequence). CDR3 sequence reads: CSARERSSYNEQFF. CDR3 coding DNA: TGCAGTGCTAGGGAGCGGAGCTCCTACAATGAGCAGTTCTTC.

As concerns this clonotype: A read error may be the cause here, since a much bigger clone is one base away. The J gene is TRBJ1-5, the V gene TRBV13; 7 nucleotides match TRBD1. There are 15 residues in the CDR3. Germline CDR1 PRHDT, CDR2 FYEKMQ (reference sequence). V gave up 7 bases and J gave up 1 base; unmatched junction bases: 7. The CDR3 region has the DNA TGTGCCAGCACCCAAGGGACAGAAAGCAATCAGCCCCAGCATTTT. Residues: CASTQGTESNQPQHF.

This clonotype was recorded at least ten times. The gene calls are TRBV7-2 and TRBJ1-4, with 7 bases aligning to TRBD1. V shed 5 bases and J 6 bases; nucleotides not matched to a gene: 3. The CDR3 has 13 amino acids. CDR1 and CDR2 from the germline V gene are SGHTA and FQGNSA. CDR3 sequence (DNA): TGTGCCAGCAGCGTAGACAGGGATGAAAAACTGTTTTTT. This sequence encodes CASSVDRDEKLFF.